One sample yielded the 5 T cell receptor beta chains listed below, sequenced in a study of OX40 agonist ivuxolimab in advanced cancers. Method: immunoSEQ multiplex PCR; TCRdb's copy keeps in-frame clones and lacks some. The sample shows approximately 23,000 clones, 85% to 90% of them seen only once. The material was CD4+ or CD8+ T cells sorted from blood, obtained in a trial of the OX40 agonist ivuxolimab. These receptors were collected from an adult with an advanced solid tumor such as melanoma, head and neck, liver or kidney cancer.

The chain is built from TRBV10-2 and TRBJ1-2; D remains ambiguous. The length of the CDR3 is 15 residues. Between the trimmed V and J ends, which lost 8 bases and 0 bases, there was a span of 16 bases. Germline CDR1 reads WSHSY; CDR2 reads SAAADI. CDR3 in DNA: TGCGCCAGCTCCGAAGCCAGAGGCACTAACTATGGCTACACCTTC. This translates into CASSEARGTNYGYTF.

The rearrangement links TRBV27 to TRBJ2-1; 11 nucleotides align to TRBD2. The CDR3 consists of 15 residues. CDR1 and CDR2 from the germline V gene are MNHEY and SMNVEV (reference sequence). After removal of 5 bases from V and 7 bases from J, the junction contained 7 bases not matched to a gene. The CDR3 DNA follows: TGTGCCAGCAGTCCCGGGACTAGCGGAGTTAATGAGCAGTTCTTC. It encodes CASSPGTSGVNEQFF.

This chain joins TRBV4-1 and TRBJ2-7; a possible D gene is TRBD2 (7 bases). Per the germline V gene, CDR1 is MGHRA and CDR2 is YSYEKL. This CDR3 has 15 residues. The ends were cut back, 2 bases at V and 2 bases at J, with 13 bases in the middle. CDR3 amino acids: CASSQPGGHPYEQYF. DNA for the CDR3: TGCGCCAGCAGCCAACCCGGGGGGCACCCCTACGAGCAGTACTTC.

This chain joins TRBV2 and TRBJ2-3; 10 bases align to TRBD1. CDR1 and CDR2 (germline): SNHLY, FYNNEI. The CDR3 has 16 residues. Unmatched junction bases numbered 8, after V lost 4 bases and J lost 4 bases. Here the CDR3 DNA reads TGTGCCAGCAGTGCCATGGGACAGGGGTTCGCAGATACGCAGTATTTT. Encoded protein: CASSAMGQGFADTQYF.

V gene TRBV18 combines with J gene TRBJ2-4; perhaps TRBD1 as D (5 bases). This CDR3 has 14 residues. In germline, CDR1 is KGHSH, CDR2 LQKENI. V was pared by 1 base and J by 4 bases, with 8 bases between. The CDR3 region has the DNA TGTGCCAGCTCACCACTGGGGCCAAAAAACATTCAGTACTTC. Translated: CASSPLGPKNIQYF.